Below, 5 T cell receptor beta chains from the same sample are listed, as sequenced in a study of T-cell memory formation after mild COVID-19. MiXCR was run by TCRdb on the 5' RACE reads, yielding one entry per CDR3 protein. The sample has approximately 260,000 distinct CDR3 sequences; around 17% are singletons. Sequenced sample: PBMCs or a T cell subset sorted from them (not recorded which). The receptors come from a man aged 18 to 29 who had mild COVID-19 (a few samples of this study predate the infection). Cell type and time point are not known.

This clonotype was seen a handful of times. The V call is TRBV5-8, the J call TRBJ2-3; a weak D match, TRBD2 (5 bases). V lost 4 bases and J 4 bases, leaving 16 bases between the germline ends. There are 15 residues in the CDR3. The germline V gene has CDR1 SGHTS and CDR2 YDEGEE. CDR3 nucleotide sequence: TGTGCCAGCAGCGTAGGACTGTCTGGCGCAGATACGCAGTATTTT. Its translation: CASSVGLSGADTQYF.

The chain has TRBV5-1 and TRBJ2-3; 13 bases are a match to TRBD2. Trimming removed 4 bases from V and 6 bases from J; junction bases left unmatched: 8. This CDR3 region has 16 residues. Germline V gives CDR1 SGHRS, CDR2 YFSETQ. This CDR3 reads CASSEWTSGGRDTQYF. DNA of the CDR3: TGCGCCAGCAGCGAATGGACTAGCGGGGGCCGGGATACGCAGTATTTT.

The CDR3, as DNA: TGCGCCAGCAGCGGGCCTGGAAAACTGTTTTTT. It yields the protein CASSGPGKLFF. The genes are TRBV4-1 and TRBJ1-4; no clear D gene. Germline V lookup: CDR1 MGHRA, CDR2 YSYEKL. The CDR3 extends over 11 amino acids. V was pared by 5 bases and J by 10 bases, with 8 bases between.

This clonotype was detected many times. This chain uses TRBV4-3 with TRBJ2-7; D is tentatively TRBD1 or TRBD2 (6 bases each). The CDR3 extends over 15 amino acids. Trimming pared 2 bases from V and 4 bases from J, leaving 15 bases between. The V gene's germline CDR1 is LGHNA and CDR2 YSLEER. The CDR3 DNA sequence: TGCGCCAGCAGCCAAAGATGGGGGGCCACATACGAGCAGTACTTC. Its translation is CASSQRWGATYEQYF.

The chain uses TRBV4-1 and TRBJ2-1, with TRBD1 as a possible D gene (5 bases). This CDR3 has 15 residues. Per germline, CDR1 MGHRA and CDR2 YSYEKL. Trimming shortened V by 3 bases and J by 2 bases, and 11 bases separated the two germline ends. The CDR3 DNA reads TGCGCCAGCAGCCAGGGTCAGGGAACCTACAATGAGCAGTTCTTC. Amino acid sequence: CASSQGQGTYNEQFF.